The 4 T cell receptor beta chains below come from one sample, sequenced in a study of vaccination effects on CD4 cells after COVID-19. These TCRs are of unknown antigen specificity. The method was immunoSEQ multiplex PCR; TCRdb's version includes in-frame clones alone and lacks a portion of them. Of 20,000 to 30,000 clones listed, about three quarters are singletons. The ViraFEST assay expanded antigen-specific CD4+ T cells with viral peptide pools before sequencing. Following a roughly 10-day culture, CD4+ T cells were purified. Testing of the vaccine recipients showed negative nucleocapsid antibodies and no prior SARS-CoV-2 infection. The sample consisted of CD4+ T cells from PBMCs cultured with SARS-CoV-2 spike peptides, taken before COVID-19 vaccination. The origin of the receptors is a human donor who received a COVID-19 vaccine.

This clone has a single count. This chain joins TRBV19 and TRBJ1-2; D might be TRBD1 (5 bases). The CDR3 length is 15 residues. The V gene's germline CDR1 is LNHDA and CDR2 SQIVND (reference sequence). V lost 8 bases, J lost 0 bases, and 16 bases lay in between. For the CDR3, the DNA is TGTGCCAGTTCCCAAAGCTGGGGCGCTAACTATGGCTACACCTTC. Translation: CASSQSWGANYGYTF. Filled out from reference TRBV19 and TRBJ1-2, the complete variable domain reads DGGITQSPKYLFRKEGQNVTLSCEQNLNHDAMYWYRQDPGQGLRLIYYSQIVNDFQKGDIAEGYSVSREKKESFPLTVTSAQKNPTAFYLCASSQSWGANYGYTFGSGTRLTVV.

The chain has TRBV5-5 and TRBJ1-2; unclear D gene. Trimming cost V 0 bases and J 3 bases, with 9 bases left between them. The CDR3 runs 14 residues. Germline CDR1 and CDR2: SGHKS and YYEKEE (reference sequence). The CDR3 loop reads CASSLAGSDYGYTF. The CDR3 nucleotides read TGTGCCAGCAGCTTGGCGGGGTCAGACTATGGCTACACCTTC.

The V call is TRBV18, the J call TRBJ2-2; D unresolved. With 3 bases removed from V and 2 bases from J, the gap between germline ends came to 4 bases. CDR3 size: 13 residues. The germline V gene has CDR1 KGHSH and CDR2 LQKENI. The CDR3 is CASSPSNTGELFF. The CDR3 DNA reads TGTGCCAGCTCACCCAGTAACACCGGGGAGCTGTTTTTT. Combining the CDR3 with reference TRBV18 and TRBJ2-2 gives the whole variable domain NAGVMQNPRHLVRRRGQEARLRCSPMKGHSHVYWYRQLPEEGLKFMVYLQKENIIDESGMPKERFSAEFPKEGPSILRIQQVVRGDSAAYFCASSPSNTGELFFGEGSRLTVL.

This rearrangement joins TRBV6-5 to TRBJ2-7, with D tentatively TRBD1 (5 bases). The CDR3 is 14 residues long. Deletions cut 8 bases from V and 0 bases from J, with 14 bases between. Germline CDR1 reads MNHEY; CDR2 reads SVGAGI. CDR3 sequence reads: CASFDRAHSYEQYF. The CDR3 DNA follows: TGTGCCAGCTTCGACAGAGCTCACTCCTACGAGCAGTACTTC.